This entry lists 6 T cell receptor beta chains sequenced from one sample in a study of T cell repertoires in cytomegalovirus infection. MiXCR was run by TCRdb on the reads, yielding one entry per CDR3 protein. The sample holds a few hundred thousand distinct CDR3 sequences, over 15% seen once. What was sequenced was PBMCs. These receptors were collected from a human donor in good health (CMV status not recorded). Some clones in this sample may be carry-over from other donors' samples.

At least ten counts were recorded for this clonotype. The V call is TRBV7-2, the J call TRBJ2-3; D is ambiguous. The CDR3 is 13 amino acids. Trimming cost V 6 bases and J 6 bases, with 13 bases left between them. CDR1 SGHTA and CDR2 FQGNSA come from the germline V gene. DNA of the CDR3: TGTGCCAGCAGGATGGTGCCTGGGGATACGCAGTATTTT. The encoded protein is CASRMVPGDTQYF.

This clonotype was recorded many times. The chain couples TRBV7-2 to TRBJ1-6; no firm D call. Germline V gives CDR1 SGHTA, CDR2 FQGNSA. The CDR3 has 15 amino acids. V shed 4 bases and J shed 9 bases, with 16 bases lying between them. CDR3 in amino acids: CASSSGPLRGSPLHF. Written as DNA, the CDR3 is TGTGCCAGCAGCTCAGGACCGCTCCGCGGTTCACCCCTCCACTTT.

This clonotype has at least ten counts. A read error is possible here, since a much larger clone lies one base away. V is TRBV9 and J is TRBJ1-1; TRBD1 might be the D (5 bases). The CDR3 is 13 amino acids. CDR1 and CDR2 (germline): SGDLS, YYNGEE. Trimming removed 3 bases at V and 0 bases at J, with 6 bases between. CDR3 sequence: CASSGQMNTEAFF. As DNA, the CDR3 is TGTGCCAGCAGCGGACAGATGAACACTGAAGCTTTCTTT.

V usage is TRBV7-9 and J usage is TRBJ2-7; the match to TRBD2 covers 14 bases. Trimming took 2 bases from V and 6 from J; bases not matched to a gene: 3. Looked up from germline, CDR1 is SEHNR and CDR2 is FQNEAQ (reference sequence). The CDR3 extends over 15 amino acids. CDR3 residues: CASSLWTSGRFEQYF. CDR3 nucleotide sequence: TGTGCCAGCAGCTTATGGACTAGCGGGAGGTTCGAGCAGTACTTC. The full variable domain, rest sourced from reference TRBV7-9 and TRBJ2-7, is DTGVSQNPRHKITKRGQNVTFRCDPISEHNRLYWYRQTLGQGPEFLTYFQNEAQLEKSRLLSDRFSAERPKGSFSTLEIQRTEQGDSAMYLCASSLWTSGRFEQYFGPGTRLTVT.

Ten or more counts support this clonotype. This chain connects TRBV6-2 or TRBV6-3 to TRBJ1-3, with D uncertain. Germline-derived CDR1 and CDR2 are MNHEY and SVGEGT. The CDR3 is 16 residues long. V was pared by 6 bases and J by 0 bases, with 15 bases between. CDR3 nucleotides: TGTGCCAGCAGGGCTGACGCGCTCGTCTCTGGAAACACCATATATTTT. Translated, it gives CASRADALVSGNTIYF.

This clonotype was counted many times. This chain joins TRBV7-2 and TRBJ1-1, with 9 bases lining up with TRBD1. The length of the CDR3 is 14 residues. The germline V gene encodes CDR1 SGHTA and CDR2 FQGNSA. Trimming took 5 bases from V and 5 from J; bases not matched to a gene: 6. The CDR3 is CASSVTGGATEAFF. CDR3 in DNA: TGTGCCAGCAGCGTAACAGGGGGCGCAACTGAAGCTTTCTTT.